This T cell receptor beta chain was documented in a study of blood T cell repertoires in COVID-19. Sequencing used immunoSEQ multiplex PCR; TCRdb keeps in-frame clones, though not all of them. The data hold roughly 250,000 clones, with around 82% observed a single time. The clonotype comes from a woman of 80 years or more with active or convalescent COVID-19. Input material: peripheral blood.

CDR3 sequence reads: CASSIGTENSPLHF. In DNA, the CDR3 is TGTGCCAGTAGTATAGGGACAGAAAATTCACCCCTCCACTTT. V is TRBV19 and J is TRBJ1-6; D might be TRBD1 (6 bases). V dropped 1 base and J dropped 7 bases, with 8 bases sitting between them. CDR1 and CDR2 from the germline V gene are LNHDA and SQIVND (reference sequence). The CDR3 contains 14 residues.